The clone carrying this T cell receptor beta chain was seen just once. Its target is unknown. This sample was included in a study of T cells in localized non-small cell lung cancer. General study points: Among the tissues sampled, uninvolved adjacent lung had the highest T cell clonality, above tumor. Multi-region tumor sequencing was not done, so intratumor heterogeneity could not be excluded. Appearances in adjacent lung were noted for a median around 55 of the top 100 tumor clones.

Libraries were prepared by immunoSEQ multiplex PCR; TCRdb keeps only in-frame clonotypes and omits some of them. The table lists 45,000 to 70,000 clones, roughly 89% of them singletons, with roughly 5.5% in the top ten. The germline V gene has CDR1 GTSNPN and CDR2 SVGIG (reference sequence). The V gene lost 0 bases and the J gene lost 2 bases, with 13 bases spanning the gap. CDR3 length: 15 residues. V gene TRBV30 combines with J gene TRBJ1-2; D may be TRBD1 (5 bases). The source material was peripheral blood, sampled before any cancer treatment. The sequence was obtained from a woman aged 40-69 years with stage I lung adenocarcinoma. The chain's CDR3 is CAWSVMAGWNYGYTF. The CDR3 DNA reads as TGTGCCTGGAGTGTAATGGCAGGGTGGAACTATGGCTACACCTTC.